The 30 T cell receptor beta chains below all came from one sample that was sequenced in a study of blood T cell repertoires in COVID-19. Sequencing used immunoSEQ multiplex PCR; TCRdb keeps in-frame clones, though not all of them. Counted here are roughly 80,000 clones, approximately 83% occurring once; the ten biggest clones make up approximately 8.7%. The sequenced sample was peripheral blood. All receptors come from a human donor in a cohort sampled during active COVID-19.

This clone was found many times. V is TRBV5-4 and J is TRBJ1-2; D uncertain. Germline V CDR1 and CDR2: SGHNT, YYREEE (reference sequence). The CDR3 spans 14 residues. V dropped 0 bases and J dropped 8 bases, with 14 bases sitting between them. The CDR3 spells CASSLGTLTGGYTF. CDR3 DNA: TGTGCCAGCAGCTTGGGGACCCTCACGGGGGGCTACACCTTC. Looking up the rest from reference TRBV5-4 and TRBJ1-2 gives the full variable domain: ETGVTQSPTHLIKTRGQQVTLRCSSQSGHNTVSWYQQALGQGPQFIFQYYREEENGRGNFPPRFSGLQFPNYSSELNVNALELDDSALYLCASSLGTLTGGYTFGSGTRLTVV.

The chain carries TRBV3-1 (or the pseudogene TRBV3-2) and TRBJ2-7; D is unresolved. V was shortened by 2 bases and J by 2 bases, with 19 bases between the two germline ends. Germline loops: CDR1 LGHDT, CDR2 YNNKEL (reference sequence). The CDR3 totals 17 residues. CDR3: CASSQLWAESRPYEQYF. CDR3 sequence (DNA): TGTGCCAGCAGCCAACTCTGGGCCGAGTCCCGACCCTACGAGCAGTACTTC.

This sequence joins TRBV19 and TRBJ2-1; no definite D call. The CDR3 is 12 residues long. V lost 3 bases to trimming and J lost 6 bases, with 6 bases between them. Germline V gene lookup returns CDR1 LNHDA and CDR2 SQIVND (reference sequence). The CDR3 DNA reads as TGTGCCAGTAGTATCAGAGGCAATGAGCAGTTCTTC. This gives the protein CASSIRGNEQFF.

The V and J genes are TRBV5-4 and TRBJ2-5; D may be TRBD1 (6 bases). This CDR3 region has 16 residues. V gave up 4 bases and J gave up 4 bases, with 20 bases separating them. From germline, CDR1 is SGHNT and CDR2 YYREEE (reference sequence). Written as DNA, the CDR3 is TGTGCCAGCAGCCAAATAAACGGCAGGGGCGGAGAGACCCAGTACTTC. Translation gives CASSQINGRGGETQYF.

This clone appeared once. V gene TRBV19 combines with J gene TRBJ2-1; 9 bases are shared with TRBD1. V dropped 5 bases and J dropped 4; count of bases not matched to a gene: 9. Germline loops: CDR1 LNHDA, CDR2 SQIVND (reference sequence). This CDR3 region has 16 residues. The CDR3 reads CASSPRDRELYNEQFF. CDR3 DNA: TGTGCCAGTAGTCCAAGGGACAGGGAGCTTTACAATGAGCAGTTCTTC.

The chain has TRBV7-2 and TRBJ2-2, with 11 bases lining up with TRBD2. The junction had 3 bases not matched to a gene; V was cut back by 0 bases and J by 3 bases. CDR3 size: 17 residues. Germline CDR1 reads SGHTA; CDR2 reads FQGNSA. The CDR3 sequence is CASSLALLAGDTGELFF. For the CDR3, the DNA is TGTGCCAGCAGCTTAGCGTTACTAGCGGGAGACACCGGGGAGCTGTTTTTT.

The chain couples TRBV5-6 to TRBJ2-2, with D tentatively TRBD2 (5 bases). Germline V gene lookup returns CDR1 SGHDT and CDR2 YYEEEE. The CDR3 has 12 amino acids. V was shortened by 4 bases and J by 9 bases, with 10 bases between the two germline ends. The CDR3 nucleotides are TGTGCCAGCAGCGCCAGGAGGCGGGAGCTGTTTTTT. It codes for CASSARRRELFF.

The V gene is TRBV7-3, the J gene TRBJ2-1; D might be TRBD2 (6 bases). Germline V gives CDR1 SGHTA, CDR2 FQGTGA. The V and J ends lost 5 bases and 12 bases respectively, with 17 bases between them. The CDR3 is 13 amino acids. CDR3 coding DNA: TGTGCCAGCAGCCGTAGCGGTATTGGGGGGCAGTTCTTC. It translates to CASSRSGIGGQFF.

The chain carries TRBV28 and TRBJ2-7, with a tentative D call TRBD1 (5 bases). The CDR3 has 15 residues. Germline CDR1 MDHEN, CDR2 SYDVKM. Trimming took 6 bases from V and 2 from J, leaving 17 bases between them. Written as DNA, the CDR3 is TGTGCCAGCAGCCCGCCAGGGATGATCACCTACGAGCAGTACTTC. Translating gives CASSPPGMITYEQYF.

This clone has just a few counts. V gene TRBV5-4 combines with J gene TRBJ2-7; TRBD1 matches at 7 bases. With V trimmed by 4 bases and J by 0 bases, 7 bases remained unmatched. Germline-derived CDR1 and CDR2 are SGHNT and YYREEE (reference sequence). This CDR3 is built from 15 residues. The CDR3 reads CASSTQQGSSYEQYF. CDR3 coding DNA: TGTGCCAGCAGCACCCAACAGGGGAGCTCCTACGAGCAGTACTTC.

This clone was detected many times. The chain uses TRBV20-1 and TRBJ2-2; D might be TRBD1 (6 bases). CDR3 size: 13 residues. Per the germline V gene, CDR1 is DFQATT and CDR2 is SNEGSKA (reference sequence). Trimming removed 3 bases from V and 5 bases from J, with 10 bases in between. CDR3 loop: CSASGQHTGELFF. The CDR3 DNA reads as TGCAGTGCTAGTGGACAGCATACCGGGGAGCTGTTTTTT.

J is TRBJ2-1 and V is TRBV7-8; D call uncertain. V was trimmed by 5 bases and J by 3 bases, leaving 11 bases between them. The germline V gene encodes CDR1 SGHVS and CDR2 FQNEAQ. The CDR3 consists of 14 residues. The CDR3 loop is CASSTDSSYNEQFF. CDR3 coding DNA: TGTGCCAGCAGCACTGACTCCAGCTACAATGAGCAGTTCTTC. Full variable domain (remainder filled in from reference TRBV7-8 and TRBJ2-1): GAGVSQSPRYKVAKRGQDVALRCDPISGHVSLFWYQQALGQGPEFLTYFQNEAQLDKSGLPSDRFFAERPEGSVSTLKIQRTQQEDSAVYLCASSTDSSYNEQFFGPGTRLTVL.

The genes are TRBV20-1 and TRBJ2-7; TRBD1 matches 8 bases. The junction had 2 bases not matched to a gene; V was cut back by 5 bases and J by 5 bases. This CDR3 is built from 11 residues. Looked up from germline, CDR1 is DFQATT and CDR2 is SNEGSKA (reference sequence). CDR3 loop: CSAVTGDEQYF. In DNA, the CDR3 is TGCAGTGCTGTGACAGGGGACGAGCAGTACTTC.

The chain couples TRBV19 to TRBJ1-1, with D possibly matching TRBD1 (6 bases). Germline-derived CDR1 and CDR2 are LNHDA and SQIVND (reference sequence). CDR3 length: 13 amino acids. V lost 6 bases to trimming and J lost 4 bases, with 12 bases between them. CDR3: CASSLNRATEAFF. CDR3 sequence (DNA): TGTGCCAGTAGCCTAAACAGGGCCACTGAAGCTTTCTTT.

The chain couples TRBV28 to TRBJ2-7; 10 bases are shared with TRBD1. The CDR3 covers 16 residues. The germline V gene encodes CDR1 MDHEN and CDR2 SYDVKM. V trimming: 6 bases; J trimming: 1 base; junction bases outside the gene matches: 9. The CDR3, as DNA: TGTGCCAGCAGCTCCTTGGGGGGACAGGGGTCCTACGAGCAGTACTTC. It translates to CASSSLGGQGSYEQYF.

CDR3 DNA: TGTGCCAGTAGTCGTCCCGGGACACCGGTATATGGCTACACCTTC. Translation: CASSRPGTPVYGYTF. The chain joins TRBV19 to TRBJ1-2; tentatively, D is TRBD1 (6 bases). Trimming pared 5 bases from V and 5 bases from J, leaving 18 bases between. Germline V gene lookup returns CDR1 LNHDA and CDR2 SQIVND (reference sequence). The CDR3 extends over 15 amino acids. Supplemented by reference TRBV19 and TRBJ1-2, the full variable domain reads DGGITQSPKYLFRKEGQNVTLSCEQNLNHDAMYWYRQDPGQGLRLIYYSQIVNDFQKGDIAEGYSVSREKKESFPLTVTSAQKNPTAFYLCASSRPGTPVYGYTFGSGTRLTVV.

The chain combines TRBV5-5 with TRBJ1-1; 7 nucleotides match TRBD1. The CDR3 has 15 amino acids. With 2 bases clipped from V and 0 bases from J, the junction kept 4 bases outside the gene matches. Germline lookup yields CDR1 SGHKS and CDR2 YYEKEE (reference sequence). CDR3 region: CASSLPQGVNTEAFF. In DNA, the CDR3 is TGTGCCAGCAGCTTACCGCAGGGGGTGAACACTGAAGCTTTCTTT.

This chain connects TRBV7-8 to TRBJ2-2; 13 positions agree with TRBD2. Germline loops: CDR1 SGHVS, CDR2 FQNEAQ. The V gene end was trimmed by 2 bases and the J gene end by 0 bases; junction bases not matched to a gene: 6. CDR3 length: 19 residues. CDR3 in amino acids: CASSLPVLAGGPNTGELFF. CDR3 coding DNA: TGTGCCAGCAGCTTACCCGTACTAGCGGGGGGGCCGAACACCGGGGAGCTGTTTTTT.

CDR3 coding DNA: TGTGCCAGCAGTCCTTGGGACTCCACCTACGAGCAGTACTTC. This gives the protein CASSPWDSTYEQYF. The chain is built from TRBV28 and TRBJ2-7, with a possible D match to TRBD2 (6 bases). Germline CDR1 MDHEN, CDR2 SYDVKM. Trimming stripped 5 bases from V and 2 bases from J, with 13 bases between. The CDR3 contains 14 residues.

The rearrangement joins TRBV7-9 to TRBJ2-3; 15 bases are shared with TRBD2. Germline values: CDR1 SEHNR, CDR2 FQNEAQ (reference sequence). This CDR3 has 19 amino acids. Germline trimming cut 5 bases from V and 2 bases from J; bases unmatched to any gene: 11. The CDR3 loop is CASSLGLAGGPAITDTQYF. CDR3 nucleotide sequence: TGTGCCAGCAGCCTAGGACTAGCGGGAGGGCCAGCGATCACAGATACGCAGTATTTT.

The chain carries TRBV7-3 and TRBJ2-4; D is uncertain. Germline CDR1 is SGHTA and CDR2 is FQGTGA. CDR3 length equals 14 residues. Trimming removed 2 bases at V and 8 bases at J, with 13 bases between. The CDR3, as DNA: TGTGCCAGCAGCTTAGACGGAGCTCTAGACATTCAGTACTTC. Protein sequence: CASSLDGALDIQYF.

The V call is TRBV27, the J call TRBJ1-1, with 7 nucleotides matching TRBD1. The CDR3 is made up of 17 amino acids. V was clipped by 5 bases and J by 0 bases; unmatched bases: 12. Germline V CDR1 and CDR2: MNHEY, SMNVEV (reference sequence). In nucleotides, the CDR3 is TGTGCCAGCAGTCCCGCCTCCCCGACAGGGTTGAACACTGAAGCTTTCTTT. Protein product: CASSPASPTGLNTEAFF.

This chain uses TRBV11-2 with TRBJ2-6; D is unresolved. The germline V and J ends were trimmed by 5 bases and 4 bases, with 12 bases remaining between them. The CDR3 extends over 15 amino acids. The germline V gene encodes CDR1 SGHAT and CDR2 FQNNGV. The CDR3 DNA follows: TGTGCCAGCAGCCAGAGGTCGGTCGGGGCCAACGTCCTGACTTTC. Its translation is CASSQRSVGANVLTF.

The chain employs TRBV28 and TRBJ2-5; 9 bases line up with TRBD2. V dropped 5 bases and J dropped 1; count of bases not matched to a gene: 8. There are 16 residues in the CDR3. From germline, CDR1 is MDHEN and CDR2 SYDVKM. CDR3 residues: CASSPIAGAIQETQYF. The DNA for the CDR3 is TGTGCCAGCAGTCCCATAGCGGGGGCAATCCAAGAGACCCAGTACTTC. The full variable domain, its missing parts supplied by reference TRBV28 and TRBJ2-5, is DVKVTQSSRYLVKRTGEKVFLECVQDMDHENMFWYRQDPGLGLRLIYFSYDVKMKEKGDIPEGYSVSREKKERFSLILESASTNQTSMYLCASSPIAGAIQETQYFGPGTRLLVL.

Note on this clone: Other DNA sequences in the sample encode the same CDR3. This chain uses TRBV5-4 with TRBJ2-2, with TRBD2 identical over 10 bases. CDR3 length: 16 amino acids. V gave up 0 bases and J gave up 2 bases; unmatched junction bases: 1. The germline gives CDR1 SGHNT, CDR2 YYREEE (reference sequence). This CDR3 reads CASSLGLAGNTGELFF. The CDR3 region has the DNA TGTGCCAGCAGCTTGGGACTAGCGGGTAACACCGGGGAGCTGTTTTTT. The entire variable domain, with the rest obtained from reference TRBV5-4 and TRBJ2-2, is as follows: ETGVTQSPTHLIKTRGQQVTLRCSSQSGHNTVSWYQQALGQGPQFIFQYYREEENGRGNFPPRFSGLQFPNYSSELNVNALELDDSALYLCASSLGLAGNTGELFFGEGSRLTVL.

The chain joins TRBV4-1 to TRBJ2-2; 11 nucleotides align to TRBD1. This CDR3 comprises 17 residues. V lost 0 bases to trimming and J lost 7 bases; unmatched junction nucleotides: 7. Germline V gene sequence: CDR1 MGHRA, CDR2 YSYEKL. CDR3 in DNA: TGCGCCAGCAGCCAAGAGTCAGGACAGGGGGCAGGCGGGGAGCTGTTTTTT. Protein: CASSQESGQGAGGELFF.

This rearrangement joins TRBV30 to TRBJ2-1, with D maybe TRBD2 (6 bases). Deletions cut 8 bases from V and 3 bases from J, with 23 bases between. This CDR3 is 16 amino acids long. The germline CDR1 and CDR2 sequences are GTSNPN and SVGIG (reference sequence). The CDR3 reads CAPREASRKIYNEQFF. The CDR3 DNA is TGTGCCCCCAGGGAGGCCTCCCGTAAGATCTACAATGAGCAGTTCTTC.

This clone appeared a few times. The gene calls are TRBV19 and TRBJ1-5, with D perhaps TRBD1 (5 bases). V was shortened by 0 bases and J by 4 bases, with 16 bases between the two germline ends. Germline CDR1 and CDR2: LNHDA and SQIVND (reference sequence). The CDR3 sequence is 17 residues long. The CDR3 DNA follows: TGTGCCAGTAGTATAGATCAGGAGACAGCCAAGAATCAGCCCCAGCATTTT. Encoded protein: CASSIDQETAKNQPQHF. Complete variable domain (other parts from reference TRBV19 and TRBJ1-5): DGGITQSPKYLFRKEGQNVTLSCEQNLNHDAMYWYRQDPGQGLRLIYYSQIVNDFQKGDIAEGYSVSREKKESFPLTVTSAQKNPTAFYLCASSIDQETAKNQPQHFGDGTRLSIL.

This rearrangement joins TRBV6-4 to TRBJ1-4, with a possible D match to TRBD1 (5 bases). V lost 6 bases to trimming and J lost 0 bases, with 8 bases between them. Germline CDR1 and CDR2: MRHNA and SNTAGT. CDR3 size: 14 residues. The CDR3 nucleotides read TGTGCCAGCAGCGCAGGGTCAACTAATGAAAAACTGTTTTTT. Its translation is CASSAGSTNEKLFF.

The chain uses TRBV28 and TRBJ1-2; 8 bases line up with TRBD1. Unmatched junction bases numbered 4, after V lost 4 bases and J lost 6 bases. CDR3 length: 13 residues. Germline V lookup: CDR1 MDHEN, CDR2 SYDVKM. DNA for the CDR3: TGTGCCAGCAGTTCCGTGGACAGGGATGGCTACACCTTC. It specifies CASSSVDRDGYTF.